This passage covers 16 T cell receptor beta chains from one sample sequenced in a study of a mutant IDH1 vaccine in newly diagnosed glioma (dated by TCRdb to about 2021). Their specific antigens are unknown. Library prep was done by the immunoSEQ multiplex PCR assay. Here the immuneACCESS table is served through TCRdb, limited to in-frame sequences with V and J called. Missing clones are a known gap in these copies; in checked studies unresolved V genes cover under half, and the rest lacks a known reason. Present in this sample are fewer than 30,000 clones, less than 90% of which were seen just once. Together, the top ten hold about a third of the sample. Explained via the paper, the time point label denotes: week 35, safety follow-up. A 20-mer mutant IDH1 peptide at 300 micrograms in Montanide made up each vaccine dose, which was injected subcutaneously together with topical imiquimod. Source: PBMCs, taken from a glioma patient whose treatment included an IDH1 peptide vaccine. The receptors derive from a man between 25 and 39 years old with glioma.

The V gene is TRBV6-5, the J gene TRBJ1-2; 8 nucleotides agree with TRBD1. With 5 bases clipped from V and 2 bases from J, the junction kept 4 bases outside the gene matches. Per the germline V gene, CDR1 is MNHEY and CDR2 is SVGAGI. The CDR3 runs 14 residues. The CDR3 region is CASSRTGRNYGYTF. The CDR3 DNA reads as TGTGCCAGCAGTAGGACAGGGAGAAACTATGGCTACACCTTC.

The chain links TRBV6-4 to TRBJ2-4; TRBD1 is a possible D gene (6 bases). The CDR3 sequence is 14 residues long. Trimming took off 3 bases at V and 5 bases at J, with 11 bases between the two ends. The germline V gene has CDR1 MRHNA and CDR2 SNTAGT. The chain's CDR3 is CASSEGKGENIQYF. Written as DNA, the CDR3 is TGTGCCAGCAGTGAAGGGAAGGGGGAAAACATTCAGTACTTC.

The CDR3 coding sequence is TGTGCCAGCAGCTTAGGTGGCAGCCAAGAGACCCAGTACTTC. Its translation is CASSLGGSQETQYF. This sequence joins TRBV7-2 and TRBJ2-5; D is ambiguous. V dropped 1 base and J dropped 1 base, with 7 bases sitting between them. Germline CDR1 reads SGHTA; CDR2 reads FQGNSA. CDR3 length: 14 residues.

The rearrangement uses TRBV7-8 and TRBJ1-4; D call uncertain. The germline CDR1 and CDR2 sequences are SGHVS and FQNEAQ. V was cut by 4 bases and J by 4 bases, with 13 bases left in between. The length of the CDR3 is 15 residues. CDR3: CASSSSFRNNEKLFF. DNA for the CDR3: TGTGCCAGCAGCTCCTCATTCAGGAATAATGAAAAACTGTTTTTT.

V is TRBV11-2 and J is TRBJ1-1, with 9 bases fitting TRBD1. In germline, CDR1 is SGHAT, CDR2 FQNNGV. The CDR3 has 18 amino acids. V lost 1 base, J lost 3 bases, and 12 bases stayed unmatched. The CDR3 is CASSLVPLTGGRDTEAFF. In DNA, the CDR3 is TGTGCCAGCAGCTTAGTCCCTTTAACAGGGGGCCGGGACACTGAAGCTTTCTTT.

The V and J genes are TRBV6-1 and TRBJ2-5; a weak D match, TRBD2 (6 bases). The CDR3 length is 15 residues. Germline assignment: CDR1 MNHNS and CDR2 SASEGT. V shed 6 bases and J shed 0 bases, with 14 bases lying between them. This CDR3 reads CASRPGGMYQETQYF. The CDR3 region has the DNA TGTGCCAGCAGGCCAGGCGGGATGTACCAAGAGACCCAGTACTTC.

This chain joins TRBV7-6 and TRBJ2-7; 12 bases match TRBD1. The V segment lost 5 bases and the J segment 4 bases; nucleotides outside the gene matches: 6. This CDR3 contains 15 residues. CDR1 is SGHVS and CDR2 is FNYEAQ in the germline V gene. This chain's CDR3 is CASSSRDRGLYEQYF. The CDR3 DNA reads TGTGCCAGCAGCAGCCGGGACAGGGGGCTTTACGAGCAGTACTTC. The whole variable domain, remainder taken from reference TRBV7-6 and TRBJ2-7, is GAGVSQSPRYKVTKRGQDVALRCDPISGHVSLYWYRQALGQGPEFLTYFNYEAQQDKSGLPNDRFSAERPEGSISTLTIQRTEQRDSAMYRCASSSRDRGLYEQYFGPGTRLTVT.

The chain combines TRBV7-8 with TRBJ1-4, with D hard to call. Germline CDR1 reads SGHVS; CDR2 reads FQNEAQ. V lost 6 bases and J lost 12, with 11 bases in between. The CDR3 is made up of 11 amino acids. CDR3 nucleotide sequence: TGTGCCAGCAGTTACACTGGGGAACTGTTTTTT. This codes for CASSYTGELFF.

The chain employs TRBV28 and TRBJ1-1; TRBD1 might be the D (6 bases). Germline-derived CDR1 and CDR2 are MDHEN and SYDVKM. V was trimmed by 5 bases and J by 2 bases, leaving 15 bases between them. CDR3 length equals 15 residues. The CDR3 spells CASSPPAGGNTEAFF. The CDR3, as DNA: TGTGCCAGCAGTCCCCCAGCCGGGGGCAACACTGAAGCTTTCTTT.

The CDR3 coding sequence is TGTGCCAGTAGTATCCGGACAGGGGAGGGCTATGGCTACACCTTC. Residues: CASSIRTGEGYGYTF. The genes are TRBV19 and TRBJ1-2, with 9 bases that match TRBD1. V dropped 3 bases and J dropped 4; count of bases not matched to a gene: 6. This CDR3 is 15 amino acids long. Germline CDR1 is LNHDA and CDR2 is SQIVND (reference sequence). The entire variable domain, with the rest obtained from reference TRBV19 and TRBJ1-2, is as follows: DGGITQSPKYLFRKEGQNVTLSCEQNLNHDAMYWYRQDPGQGLRLIYYSQIVNDFQKGDIAEGYSVSREKKESFPLTVTSAQKNPTAFYLCASSIRTGEGYGYTFGSGTRLTVV.

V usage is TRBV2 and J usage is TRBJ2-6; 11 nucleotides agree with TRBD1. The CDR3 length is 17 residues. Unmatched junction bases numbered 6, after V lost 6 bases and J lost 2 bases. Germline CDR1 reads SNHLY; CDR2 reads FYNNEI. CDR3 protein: CASRVPGQGAGANVLTF. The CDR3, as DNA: TGTGCCAGCAGGGTCCCGGGACAGGGGGCTGGGGCCAACGTCCTGACTTTC.

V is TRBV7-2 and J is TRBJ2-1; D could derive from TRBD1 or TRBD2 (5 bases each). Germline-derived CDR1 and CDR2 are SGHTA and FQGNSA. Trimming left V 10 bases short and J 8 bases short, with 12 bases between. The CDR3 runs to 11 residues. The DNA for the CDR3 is TGTGCCACAAGAGGGGAATATGAGCAGTTCTTC. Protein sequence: CATRGEYEQFF.

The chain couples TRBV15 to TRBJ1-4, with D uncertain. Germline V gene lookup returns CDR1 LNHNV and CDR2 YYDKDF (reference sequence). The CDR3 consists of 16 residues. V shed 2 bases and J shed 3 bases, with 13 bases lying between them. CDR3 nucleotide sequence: TGTGCCACCAGCAGACCGGAAGGGATTTCTAATGAAAAACTGTTTTTT. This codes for CATSRPEGISNEKLFF.

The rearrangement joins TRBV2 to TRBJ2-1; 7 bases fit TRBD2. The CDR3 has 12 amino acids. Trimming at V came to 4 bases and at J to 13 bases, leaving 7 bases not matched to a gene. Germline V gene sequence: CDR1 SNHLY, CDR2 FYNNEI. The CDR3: CASSVTTSNQFF. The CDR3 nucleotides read TGTGCCAGCAGTGTAACGACTAGCAATCAGTTCTTC. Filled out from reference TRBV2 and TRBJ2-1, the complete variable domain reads EPEVTQTPSHQVTQMGQEVILRCVPISNHLYFYWYRQILGQKVEFLVSFYNNEISEKSEIFDDQFSVERPDGSNFTLKIRSTKLEDSAMYFCASSVTTSNQFFGPGTRLTVL.

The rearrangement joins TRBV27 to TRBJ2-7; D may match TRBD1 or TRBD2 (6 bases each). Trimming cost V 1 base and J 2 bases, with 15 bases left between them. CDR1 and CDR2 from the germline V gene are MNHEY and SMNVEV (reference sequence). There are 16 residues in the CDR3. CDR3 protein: CASSLYRGSGAYEQYF. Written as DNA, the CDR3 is TGTGCCAGCAGTTTATATAGGGGGTCGGGGGCCTACGAGCAGTACTTC.

The CDR3 coding sequence is TGCGCCAGCAGCCGGGACCCCAGCACAGATACGCAGTATTTT. Translating gives CASSRDPSTDTQYF. The chain couples TRBV4-1 to TRBJ2-3; D could derive from TRBD1 or TRBD2 (5 bases each). The CDR3 sequence is 14 residues long. CDR1 is MGHRA and CDR2 is YSYEKL in the germline V gene. Trimming took 4 bases from V and 0 from J, leaving 8 bases between them.